The 2 T cell receptor beta chains below all came from one sample that was sequenced in a study of T cells in Graves' hyperthyroidism and ophthalmopathy (dated by TCRdb to between 2018 and 2021). The method was multiplex PCR. TCRdb shows the sequencer as Illumina HiSeq 2000. The TCR beta CDR3 regions were amplified from the RNA transcripts. A first-round RT-PCR of the TCR CDR3 used the HTBI primer set with the Qiagen OneStep RT-PCR kit. Through fastp at Q25 and MiXCR, TCRdb rebuilt clones from the public reads, retaining in-frame beta chains. One record per CDR3 amino acid sequence lists the most common genes and DNA. The sample table records hundreds of thousands of distinct CDR3 sequences; around 39% of these occur just once. The top ten clonotypes cover about 8.9% of the sample. Specimen: blood. These receptor sequences come from a man in his late teens or twenties with Graves' hyperthyroidism.

The V gene is TRBV20-1, the J gene TRBJ1-2; TRBD1 agrees at 8 bases. Germline values: CDR1 DFQATT, CDR2 SNEGSKA (reference sequence). CDR3 size: 11 residues. J gave up 12 bases and V 5 bases, and 8 bases lay outside the gene matches. CDR3 region: CSAHPRTGNTF. CDR3 DNA: TGCAGTGCTCACCCGCGGACAGGGAACACCTTC.

The chain combines TRBV6-6 with TRBJ1-1; 7 bases agree with TRBD1. Trimming at V came to 6 bases and at J to 3 bases, leaving 7 bases not matched to a gene. Per germline, CDR1 MNHNY and CDR2 SVGAGI (reference sequence). The CDR3 has 14 amino acids. The CDR3 loop is CASSARQGHTEAFF. DNA of the CDR3: TGTGCCAGCAGCGCCAGACAGGGCCACACTGAAGCTTTCTTT.